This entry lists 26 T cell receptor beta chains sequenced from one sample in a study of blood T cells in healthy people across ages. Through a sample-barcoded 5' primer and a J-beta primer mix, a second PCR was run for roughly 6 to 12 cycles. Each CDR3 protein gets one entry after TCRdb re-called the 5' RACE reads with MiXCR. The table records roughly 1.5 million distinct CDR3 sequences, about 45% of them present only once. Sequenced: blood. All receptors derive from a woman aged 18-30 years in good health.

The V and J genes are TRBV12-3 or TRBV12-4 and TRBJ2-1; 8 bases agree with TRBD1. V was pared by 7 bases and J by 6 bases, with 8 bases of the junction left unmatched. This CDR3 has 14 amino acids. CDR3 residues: CASKPGQEFNEQFF. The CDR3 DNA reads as TGTGCCAGCAAACCGGGACAGGAATTCAATGAGCAGTTCTTC.

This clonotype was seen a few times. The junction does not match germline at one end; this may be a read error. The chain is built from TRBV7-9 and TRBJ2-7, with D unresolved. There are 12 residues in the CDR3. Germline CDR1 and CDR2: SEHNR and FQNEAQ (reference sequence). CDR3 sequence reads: CASSLEPGEQYF. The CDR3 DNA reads TGCGCCAGCAGCTTGGAGCCTGGAGAGCAGTACTTC. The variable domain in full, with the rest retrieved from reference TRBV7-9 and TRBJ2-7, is DTGVSQNPRHKITKRGQNVTFRCDPISEHNRLYWYRQTLGQGPEFLTYFQNEAQLEKSRLLSDRFSAERPKGSFSTLEIQRTEQGDSAMYLCASSLEPGEQYFGPGTRLTVT.

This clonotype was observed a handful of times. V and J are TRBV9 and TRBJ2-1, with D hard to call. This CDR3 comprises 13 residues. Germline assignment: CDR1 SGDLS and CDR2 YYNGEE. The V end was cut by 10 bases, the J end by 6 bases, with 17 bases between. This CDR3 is CASGSAGINEQFF. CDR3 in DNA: TGTGCCTCTGGGTCGGCAGGCATCAATGAGCAGTTCTTC.

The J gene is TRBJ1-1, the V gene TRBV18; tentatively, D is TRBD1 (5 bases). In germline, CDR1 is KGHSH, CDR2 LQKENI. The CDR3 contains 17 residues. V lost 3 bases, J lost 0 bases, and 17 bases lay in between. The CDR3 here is CASSPTQTRAVNTEAFF. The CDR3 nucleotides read TGTGCCAGCTCACCTACTCAAACCAGGGCCGTGAACACTGAAGCTTTCTTT.

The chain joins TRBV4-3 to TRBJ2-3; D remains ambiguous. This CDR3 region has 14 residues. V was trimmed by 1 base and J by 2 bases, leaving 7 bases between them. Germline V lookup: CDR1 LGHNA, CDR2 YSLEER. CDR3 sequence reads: CASSQVVDTDTQYF. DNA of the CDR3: TGCGCCAGCAGCCAAGTGGTGGACACAGATACGCAGTATTTT.

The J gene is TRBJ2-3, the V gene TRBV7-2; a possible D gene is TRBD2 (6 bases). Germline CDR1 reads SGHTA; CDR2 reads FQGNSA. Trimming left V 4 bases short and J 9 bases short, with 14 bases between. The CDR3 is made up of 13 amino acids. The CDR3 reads CASSSMEGQTQYF. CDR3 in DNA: TGTGCCAGCAGCTCCATGGAGGGCCAGACGCAGTATTTT.

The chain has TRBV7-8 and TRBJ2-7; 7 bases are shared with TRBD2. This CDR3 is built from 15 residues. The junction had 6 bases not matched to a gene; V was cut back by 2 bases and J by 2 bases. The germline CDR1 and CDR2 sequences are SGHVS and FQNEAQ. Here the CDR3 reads CASSLLLGTTYEQYF. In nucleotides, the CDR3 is TGTGCCAGCAGCTTACTCTTAGGGACTACCTACGAGCAGTACTTC.

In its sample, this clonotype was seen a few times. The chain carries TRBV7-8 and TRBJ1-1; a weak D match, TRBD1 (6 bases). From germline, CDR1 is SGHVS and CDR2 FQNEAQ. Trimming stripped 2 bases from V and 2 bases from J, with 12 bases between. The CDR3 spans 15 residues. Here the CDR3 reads CASSLSGGANTEAFF. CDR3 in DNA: TGTGCCAGCAGCTTAAGTGGGGGGGCCAACACTGAAGCTTTCTTT.

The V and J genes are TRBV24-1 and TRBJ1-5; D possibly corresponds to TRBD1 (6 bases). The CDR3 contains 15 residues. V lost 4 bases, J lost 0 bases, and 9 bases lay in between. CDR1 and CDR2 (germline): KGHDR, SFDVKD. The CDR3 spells CATSDQGYSNQPQHF. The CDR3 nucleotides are TGTGCCACCAGTGACCAGGGGTATAGCAATCAGCCCCAGCATTTT.

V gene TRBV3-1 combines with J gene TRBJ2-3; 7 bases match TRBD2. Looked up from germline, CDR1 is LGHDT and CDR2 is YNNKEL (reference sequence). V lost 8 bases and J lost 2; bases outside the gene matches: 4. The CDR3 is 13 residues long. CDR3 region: CASGRGTTDTQYF. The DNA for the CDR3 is TGTGCCAGCGGGCGGGGGACCACAGATACGCAGTATTTT.

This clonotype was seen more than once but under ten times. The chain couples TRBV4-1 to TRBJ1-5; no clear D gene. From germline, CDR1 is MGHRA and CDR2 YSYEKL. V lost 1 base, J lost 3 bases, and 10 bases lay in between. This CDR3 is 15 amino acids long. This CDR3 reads CASSQGYSDNQPQHF. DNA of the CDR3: TGCGCCAGCAGCCAAGGTTACAGCGACAATCAGCCCCAGCATTTT.

The CDR3, as DNA: TGCGCCAGCAGCCAACAGGCCAGGTTTGGAAACACCATATATTTT. As protein: CASSQQARFGNTIYF. This chain joins TRBV4-1 and TRBJ1-3, with D unclear. V was clipped by 2 bases and J by 3 bases, with 11 bases between them. Germline V gene data show CDR1 as MGHRA and CDR2 as YSYEKL. The CDR3 runs to 15 residues.

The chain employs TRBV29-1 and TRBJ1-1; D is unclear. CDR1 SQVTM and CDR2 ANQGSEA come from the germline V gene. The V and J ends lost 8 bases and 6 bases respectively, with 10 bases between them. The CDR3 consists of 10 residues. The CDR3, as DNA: TGCAGCACACTCGGATCTGAAGCTTTCTTT. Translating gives CSTLGSEAFF.

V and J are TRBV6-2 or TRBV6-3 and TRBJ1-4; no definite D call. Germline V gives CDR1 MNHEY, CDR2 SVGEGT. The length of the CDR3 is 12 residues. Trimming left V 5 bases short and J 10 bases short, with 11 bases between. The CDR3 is CASSANQAKLFF. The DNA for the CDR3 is TGTGCCAGCAGTGCAAACCAGGCAAAACTGTTTTTT.

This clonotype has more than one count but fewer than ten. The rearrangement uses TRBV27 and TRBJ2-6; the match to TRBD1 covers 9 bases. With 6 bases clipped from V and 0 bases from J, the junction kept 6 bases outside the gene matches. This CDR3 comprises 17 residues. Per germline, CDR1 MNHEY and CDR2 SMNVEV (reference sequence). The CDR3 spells CASRSTGGISGANVLTF. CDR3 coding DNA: TGTGCCAGCAGATCGACAGGGGGGATCTCTGGGGCCAACGTCCTGACTTTC.

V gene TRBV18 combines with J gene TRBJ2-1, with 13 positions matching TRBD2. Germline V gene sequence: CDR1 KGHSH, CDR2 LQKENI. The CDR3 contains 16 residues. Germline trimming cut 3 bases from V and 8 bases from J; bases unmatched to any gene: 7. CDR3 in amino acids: CASSPRTSGRMDEQFF. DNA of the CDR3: TGTGCCAGCTCACCGCGGACTAGCGGGAGAATGGATGAGCAGTTCTTC.

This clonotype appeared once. In DNA, the CDR3 is TGTGCCAGCTCACCAAGTGACCAGTTCACAGATACGCAGTATTTT. This codes for CASSPSDQFTDTQYF. The rearrangement uses TRBV18 and TRBJ2-3; D is undetermined. The CDR3 contains 15 residues. Germline lookup yields CDR1 KGHSH and CDR2 LQKENI. V lost 2 bases, J lost 2 bases, and 11 bases lay in between.

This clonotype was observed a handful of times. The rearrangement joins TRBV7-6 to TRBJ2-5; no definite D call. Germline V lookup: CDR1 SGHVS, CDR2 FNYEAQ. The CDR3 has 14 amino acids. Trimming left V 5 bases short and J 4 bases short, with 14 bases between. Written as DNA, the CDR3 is TGTGCCAGCAGCCCTAACGGACGGCGAGAGACCCAGTACTTC. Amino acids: CASSPNGRRETQYF.

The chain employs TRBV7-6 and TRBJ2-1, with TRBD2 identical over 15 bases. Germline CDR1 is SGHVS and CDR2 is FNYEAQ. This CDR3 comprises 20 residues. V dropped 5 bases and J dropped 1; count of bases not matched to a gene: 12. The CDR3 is CASSRHSGLAGGISYNEQFF. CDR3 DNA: TGTGCCAGCAGCCGACACTCCGGACTAGCGGGGGGGATTTCCTACAATGAGCAGTTCTTC.

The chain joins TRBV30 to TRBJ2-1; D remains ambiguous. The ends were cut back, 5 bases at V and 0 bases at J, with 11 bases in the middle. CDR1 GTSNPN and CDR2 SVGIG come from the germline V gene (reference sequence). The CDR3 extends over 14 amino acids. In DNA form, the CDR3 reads TGTGCCTGGGCGTCGTCATCCTCCTACAATGAGCAGTTCTTC. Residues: CAWASSSSYNEQFF.

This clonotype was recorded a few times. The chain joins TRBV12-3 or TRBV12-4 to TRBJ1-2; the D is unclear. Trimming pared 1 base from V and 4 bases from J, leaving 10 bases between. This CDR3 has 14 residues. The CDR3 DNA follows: TGTGCCAGCAGTTTAGGCCCCCAGGCCTATGGCTACACCTTC. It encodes CASSLGPQAYGYTF.

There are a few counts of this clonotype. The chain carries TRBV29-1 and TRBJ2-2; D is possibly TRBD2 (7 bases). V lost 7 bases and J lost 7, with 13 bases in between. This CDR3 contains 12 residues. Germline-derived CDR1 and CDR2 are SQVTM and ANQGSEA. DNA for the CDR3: TGCAGCGCCGCAGGGGAGGGCGGGGAGCTGTTTTTT. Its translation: CSAAGEGGELFF.

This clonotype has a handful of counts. The CDR3, as DNA: TGTGCCAGCAGCCAAGGGGGAACCAATGAGCAGTTCTTC. This codes for CASSQGGTNEQFF. V and J are TRBV16 and TRBJ2-1; D possibly uses TRBD1 or TRBD2 (5 bases each). Germline V gives CDR1 KGHSY, CDR2 FQNENV. Trimming took off 2 bases at V and 6 bases at J, with 8 bases between the two ends. The CDR3 is 13 residues long.

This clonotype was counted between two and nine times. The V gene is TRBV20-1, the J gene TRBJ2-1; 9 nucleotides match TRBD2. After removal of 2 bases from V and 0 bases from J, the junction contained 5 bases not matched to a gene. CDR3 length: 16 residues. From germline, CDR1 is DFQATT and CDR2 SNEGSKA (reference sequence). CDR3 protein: CSARTSGRFSYNEQFF. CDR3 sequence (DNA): TGCAGTGCTAGAACCAGCGGGAGGTTCTCCTACAATGAGCAGTTCTTC.

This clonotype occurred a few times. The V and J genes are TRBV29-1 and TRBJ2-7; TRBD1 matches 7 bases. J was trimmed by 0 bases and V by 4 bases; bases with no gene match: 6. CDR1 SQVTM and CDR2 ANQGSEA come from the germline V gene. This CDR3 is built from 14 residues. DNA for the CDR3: TGCAGCGTTGTAAGAGGGGACAGCTCCTACGAGCAGTACTTC. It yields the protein CSVVRGDSSYEQYF.

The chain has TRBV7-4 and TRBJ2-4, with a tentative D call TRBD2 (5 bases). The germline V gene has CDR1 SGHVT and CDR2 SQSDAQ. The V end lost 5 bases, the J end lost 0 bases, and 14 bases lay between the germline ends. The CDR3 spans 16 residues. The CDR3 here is CASSPTSGLAKNIQYF. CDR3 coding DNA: TGTGCCAGCAGCCCCACGTCAGGACTAGCCAAAAACATTCAGTACTTC.